Presented here are 29 T cell receptor beta chains from one specimen sequenced in a study of cytomegalovirus exposure and HLA in healthy donors. Primers included in the PCR were 60 Vbeta and 13 Jbeta primers. This table comes from immunoSEQ multiplex PCR, and its TCRdb copy is limited to in-frame clones, with some not included. In the table there are some 120,000 clones, around three quarters of which are singletons. Sequenced sample: PBMCs. Receptors were obtained from a man aged 25-45 years in good health and CMV-seropositive.

The chain has TRBV19 and TRBJ2-1, with 11 bases fitting TRBD2. Germline assignment: CDR1 LNHDA and CDR2 SQIVND (reference sequence). The CDR3 length is 15 residues. J gave up 8 bases and V 4 bases, and 7 bases lay outside the gene matches. The CDR3 nucleotides read TGTGCCAGTAGTACCATAGCGGGAGGGCCCCATGAGCAGTTCTTC. Protein product: CASSTIAGGPHEQFF.

The gene calls are TRBV7-3 and TRBJ1-1; D is ambiguous. CDR1 is SGHTA, CDR2 FQGTGA, per germline. Trimming shortened V by 2 bases and J by 0 bases, and 4 bases separated the two germline ends. The CDR3 has 13 residues. The CDR3 loop is CASSLYMNTEAFF. The CDR3 DNA sequence: TGTGCCAGCAGCTTATACATGAACACTGAAGCTTTCTTT.

As to this clone: The junction departs from the called germline gene at one end, perhaps through a read error. CDR3: CASSPPSHEQYF. Written as DNA, the CDR3 is TGCGCCAGCAGTCCCCCCTCCCACGAGCAGTACTTC. J is TRBJ2-7 and V is TRBV23-1; no clear D gene. TRBV23-1 is an ORF for which the function is uncertain. This CDR3 spans 12 amino acids.

The rearrangement links TRBV30 to TRBJ1-6, with D perhaps matching TRBD1 (6 bases). Germline CDR1 GTSNPN, CDR2 SVGIG (reference sequence). The germline V and J ends were trimmed by 0 bases and 6 bases, with 15 bases remaining between them. The CDR3 spans 16 residues. This CDR3 reads CAWSVTGQRFNSPLHF. The CDR3 DNA sequence: TGTGCCTGGAGTGTCACCGGACAGCGGTTTAATTCACCCCTCCACTTT.

The V gene is TRBV4-1, the J gene TRBJ2-3, with 9 bases matching TRBD2. Germline V lookup: CDR1 MGHRA, CDR2 YSYEKL. The CDR3 spans 16 residues. J lost 5 bases, V lost 0 bases, and 6 bases had no gene match. The CDR3 DNA follows: TGCGCCAGCAGCCAAGAGGGACTAGCCTCAGGAGATACGCAGTATTTT. Protein product: CASSQEGLASGDTQYF.

This chain joins TRBV27 and TRBJ2-7; D is perhaps TRBD2 (7 bases). This CDR3 spans 20 amino acids. Germline V gene data show CDR1 as MNHEY and CDR2 as SMNVEV (reference sequence). Deletions cut 6 bases from V and 3 bases from J, with 33 bases between. CDR3 protein: CASRESWAGPGWEGDYEQYF. The CDR3 DNA reads TGTGCCAGCAGGGAGAGCTGGGCTGGGCCTGGGTGGGAGGGGGACTACGAGCAGTACTTC.

The chain is built from TRBV9 and TRBJ2-3; tentative D call: TRBD2 (6 bases). Per germline, CDR1 SGDLS and CDR2 YYNGEE. This CDR3 contains 15 residues. Deletions cut 7 bases from V and 2 bases from J, with 17 bases between. CDR3 DNA sequence: TGTGCCAGCCGCCGGGACTCCGGCCACACAGATACGCAGTATTTT. As protein: CASRRDSGHTDTQYF.

The chain joins TRBV6-4 to TRBJ2-5; D remains unclear. Trimming shortened V by 7 bases and J by 3 bases, and 9 bases separated the two germline ends. Germline CDR1 MRHNA, CDR2 SNTAGT. There are 12 residues in the CDR3. The CDR3 nucleotides read TGTGCCAGCATGGCGGCTAAAGAGACCCAGTACTTC. This encodes CASMAAKETQYF.

There are a few counts of this clone. The rearrangement uses TRBV7-9 and TRBJ1-5; D unresolved. Trimming removed 1 base at V and 7 bases at J, with 11 bases between. Germline V gene sequence: CDR1 SEHNR, CDR2 FQNEAQ (reference sequence). CDR3 length equals 14 residues. The CDR3 loop reads CASSLVTVNQPQHF. CDR3 coding DNA: TGTGCCAGCAGCTTAGTAACGGTGAACCAGCCCCAGCATTTT.

The gene calls are TRBV27 and TRBJ1-1, with TRBD1 matching over 8 bases. This CDR3 has 14 amino acids. V was clipped by 4 bases and J by 1 base; unmatched bases: 2. Germline CDR1 and CDR2: MNHEY and SMNVEV (reference sequence). The CDR3 nucleotides are TGTGCCAGCAGTTGGACAGGGACGAACACTGAAGCTTTCTTT. It is translated as CASSWTGTNTEAFF.

The V and J genes are TRBV6-5 and TRBJ1-1; 8 bases line up with TRBD1. Germline CDR1 is MNHEY and CDR2 is SVGAGI. The CDR3 is 15 residues long. The V gene end was trimmed by 5 bases and the J gene end by 1 base; junction bases not matched to a gene: 6. CDR3 nucleotides: TGTGCCAGCAGTGCTTTAGGACAGGGGAACACTGAAGCTTTCTTT. Its translation is CASSALGQGNTEAFF.

V usage is TRBV4-1 and J usage is TRBJ1-4; D unclear. V was cut by 1 base and J by 1 base, with 7 bases left in between. The CDR3 has 15 amino acids. Germline CDR1 reads MGHRA; CDR2 reads YSYEKL. The CDR3 coding sequence is TGCGCCAGCAGCCAAGTGAGGGTAACTAATGAAAAACTGTTTTTT. Translating it yields CASSQVRVTNEKLFF.

This clone came up a few times. The rearrangement links TRBV2 to TRBJ2-2; 14 positions match TRBD2. The CDR3 loop spans 17 amino acids. Germline loops: CDR1 SNHLY, CDR2 FYNNEI. V lost 6 bases, J lost 6 bases, and 9 bases stayed unmatched. Here the CDR3 DNA reads TGTGCCAGCAGGCAGACTAGCGGGAGGGCCGTCGCCGGGGAGCTGTTTTTT. It codes for CASRQTSGRAVAGELFF.

The gene calls are TRBV19 and TRBJ2-7; D is undetermined. V shed 6 bases and J shed 3 bases, with 15 bases lying between them. This CDR3 has 14 amino acids. CDR1 is LNHDA, CDR2 SQIVND, per germline (reference sequence). In DNA form, the CDR3 reads TGTGCCAGTAGCCCACTGCTAACCTTCTACGAGCAGTACTTC. This sequence encodes CASSPLLTFYEQYF. Full variable domain (remainder filled in from reference TRBV19 and TRBJ2-7): DGGITQSPKYLFRKEGQNVTLSCEQNLNHDAMYWYRQDPGQGLRLIYYSQIVNDFQKGDIAEGYSVSREKKESFPLTVTSAQKNPTAFYLCASSPLLTFYEQYFGPGTRLTVT.

J is TRBJ2-5 and V is TRBV5-6, with 9 nucleotides matching TRBD2. The better agreement between TRBJ2-7 and the DNA end casts doubt on the J call. CDR3 length: 15 amino acids. Germline loops: CDR1 SGHDT, CDR2 YYEEEE. The CDR3 region has the DNA TGTGCCAGCAGCCTGAGCGGGGGGCGCTTCTACGAGCAGTACTTC. Translated: CASSLSGGRFYEQYF.

This chain joins TRBV7-3 and TRBJ2-2; perhaps TRBD1 as D (5 bases). Per germline, CDR1 SGHTA and CDR2 FQGTGA. This CDR3 contains 14 residues. The V end was cut by 5 bases, the J end by 0 bases, with 7 bases between. In nucleotides, the CDR3 is TGTGCCAGCAGCGCACAGGCGAACACCGGGGAGCTGTTTTTT. This translates into CASSAQANTGELFF.

The sample holds one count of this clone. This rearrangement joins TRBV29-1 to TRBJ2-1, with D possibly matching TRBD2 (6 bases). Germline values: CDR1 SQVTM, CDR2 ANQGSEA. Trimming left V 8 bases short and J 0 bases short, with 8 bases between. The CDR3 is 12 residues long. The CDR3 here is CSYGSSYNEQFF. CDR3 DNA sequence: TGCAGCTACGGGAGCTCCTACAATGAGCAGTTCTTC.

V and J are TRBV19 and TRBJ2-1; 8 positions match TRBD2. The V gene's germline CDR1 is LNHDA and CDR2 SQIVND (reference sequence). The length of the CDR3 is 19 residues. V gave up 8 bases and J gave up 0 bases; unmatched junction bases: 18. The CDR3 sequence: CASANGGLVLTDSYNEQFF. CDR3 DNA sequence: TGTGCCAGTGCGAATGGGGGACTAGTACTTACTGACTCCTACAATGAGCAGTTCTTC. Full variable domain (remainder filled in from reference TRBV19 and TRBJ2-1): DGGITQSPKYLFRKEGQNVTLSCEQNLNHDAMYWYRQDPGQGLRLIYYSQIVNDFQKGDIAEGYSVSREKKESFPLTVTSAQKNPTAFYLCASANGGLVLTDSYNEQFFGPGTRLTVL.

The CDR3 bases are TGTGCCAGCAGCCCGTTTGGGACAGGGGATCAAGAGACCCAGTACTTC. Encoded protein: CASSPFGTGDQETQYF. The rearrangement joins TRBV5-4 to TRBJ2-5; TRBD1 matches at 10 bases. The V and J ends lost 4 bases and 2 bases, in that order; junction bases with no gene match: 8. Germline V lookup: CDR1 SGHNT, CDR2 YYREEE (reference sequence). This CDR3 contains 16 residues.

The chain is built from TRBV7-6 and TRBJ1-6; a possible D gene is TRBD1 (6 bases). Germline CDR1 SGHVS, CDR2 FNYEAQ. The length of the CDR3 is 15 residues. Trimming took 1 base from V and 6 from J, leaving 10 bases between them. CDR3 loop: CASSLEGRGNSPLHF. In DNA form, the CDR3 reads TGTGCCAGCAGCTTAGAGGGCAGGGGTAATTCACCCCTCCACTTT.

The chain uses TRBV4-1 and TRBJ2-7, with no clear D. The CDR3 runs to 15 residues. The V gene's germline CDR1 is MGHRA and CDR2 YSYEKL. The V and J ends lost 0 bases and 5 bases respectively, with 14 bases between them. The CDR3 region has the DNA TGCGCCAGCAGCCAAGATCGCGCAGGTTCAGACGAGCAGTACTTC. It yields the protein CASSQDRAGSDEQYF.

CDR3 DNA sequence: TGTGCCACCAGCATTCGCGGCTCGAGGGCCGACACCGGGGAGCTGTTTTTT. The encoded protein is CATSIRGSRADTGELFF. The gene calls are TRBV15 and TRBJ2-2, with a tentative D call TRBD2 (5 bases). The CDR3 covers 17 residues. The V end lost 4 bases, the J end lost 3 bases, and 18 bases lay between the germline ends. The V gene's germline CDR1 is LNHNV and CDR2 YYDKDF (reference sequence).

This clone occurred a few times. The V gene is TRBV30, the J gene TRBJ2-7; 8 nucleotides match TRBD1. The CDR3 loop spans 14 amino acids. V gave up 3 bases and J gave up 3 bases; unmatched junction bases: 7. Germline CDR1 reads GTSNPN; CDR2 reads SVGIG (reference sequence). CDR3 nucleotides: TGTGCCTGGAGAGGCAGGGGGCGCGTCTACGAGCAGTACTTC. It specifies CAWRGRGRVYEQYF.

The V call is TRBV5-1, the J call TRBJ2-2; the match to TRBD1 covers 7 bases. Germline CDR1 reads SGHRS; CDR2 reads YFSETQ. CDR3 size: 15 residues. Trimming cost V 6 bases and J 0 bases; bases outside gene matches: 5. The CDR3 sequence: CASTLGTANTGELFF. CDR3 coding DNA: TGCGCCAGCACATTAGGGACAGCGAACACCGGGGAGCTGTTTTTT.

On this clone itself: A read error may produce the germline difference seen at one junction end. V usage is TRBV7-9 and J usage is TRBJ1-2; 10 bases agree with TRBD1. Germline V gene lookup returns CDR1 SEHNR and CDR2 FQNEAQ (reference sequence). CDR3 length: 15 amino acids. The CDR3 DNA follows: TGTTCCAGCAGCAACCGGGACAGGGGATTAGGAGGCTACACCTTC. Its translation: CSSSNRDRGLGGYTF.

In its sample, this clone was seen once. The chain employs TRBV2 and TRBJ2-5, with a weak D call TRBD2 (6 bases). Germline V CDR1 and CDR2: SNHLY, FYNNEI. CDR3 size: 17 residues. V was shortened by 4 bases and J by 2 bases, with 20 bases between the two germline ends. The CDR3 coding sequence is TGTGCCAGCAGTGCTTATGGGCTGGCGGGGAGACAAGAGACCCAGTACTTC. The encoded protein is CASSAYGLAGRQETQYF.

This chain connects TRBV5-1 to TRBJ2-1; possibly TRBD2 for D (7 bases). The V gene's germline CDR1 is SGHRS and CDR2 YFSETQ. The CDR3 is made up of 16 amino acids. V lost 4 bases to trimming and J lost 1 base, with 15 bases between them. For the CDR3, the DNA is TGCGCCAGCAGCCCCCTGGGGGGGGCGTCCTACAATGAGCAGTTCTTC. It specifies CASSPLGGASYNEQFF.

The rearrangement links TRBV9 to TRBJ2-1; maybe TRBD1 (6 bases). Deletions cut 0 bases from V and 4 bases from J, with 11 bases between. Germline V lookup: CDR1 SGDLS, CDR2 YYNGEE. The CDR3 runs 15 residues. In DNA, the CDR3 is TGTGCCAGCAGCGTAGTTCAGGGGCCATACAATGAGCAGTTCTTC. Translation gives CASSVVQGPYNEQFF.

The genes are TRBV6-6 and TRBJ1-5; D not certain. V gave up 5 bases and J gave up 6 bases, with 11 bases separating them. Germline V gene data show CDR1 as MNHNY and CDR2 as SVGAGI (reference sequence). The CDR3 length is 13 residues. This chain's CDR3 is CASSKREGQPQHF. The CDR3 coding sequence is TGTGCCAGCAGTAAACGGGAAGGTCAGCCCCAGCATTTT.